This TCR beta chain was documented in a study of cytomegalovirus exposure and HLA in healthy donors. General study results and limits: Cytomegalovirus status was reportedly diagnosed by the classifier with high sensitivity and specificity. In a later analysis, productive TCRs from donors in an Asian-associated ancestry cluster reportedly carried fewer N-insertions than the cohort mean. In terms of immune exposure information, only CMV serostatus was available.

Primers for the PCR totalled 60 Vbeta and 13 Jbeta. Using immunoSEQ multiplex PCR, the repertoire was profiled, and TCRdb retains in-frame clones only, with some absent. The sample table includes about 130,000 clones. J lost 2 bases, V lost 6 bases, and 7 bases had no gene match. The CDR3 extends over 14 amino acids. CDR1 MNHNS and CDR2 SASEGT come from the germline V gene. On this clone: Its target is unknown.

This sequence joins TRBV6-1 and TRBJ2-7; 7 nucleotides align to TRBD2. Sequencing input: PBMCs. The receptor was isolated from a woman between 55 and 75 years old in good health and CMV-seronegative. This chain's CDR3 is CASSQRDLTYEQYF. The DNA of the CDR3 is TGTGCCAGCAGCCAGCGGGACCTAACCTACGAGCAGTACTTC.